A selection of T cell receptor beta chains follows, all from one sample in a study of blood T cell repertoires in COVID-19. Sequencing used immunoSEQ multiplex PCR; TCRdb keeps in-frame clones, though not all of them. The table has about 350,000 clones, around 90% seen once; the top ten hold approximately 3.5%. Sequenced: peripheral blood. Source of these receptors: a woman younger than 30 who had recovered from COVID-19. The CDR3 runs from the conserved cysteine through the conserved F or W. A D gene is named only where the DNA matches it firmly. Where a row states a size, it is once, few, many or the class of an expanded clone; other rows omit it.

cdr3_nt cdr3_aa v_call clone_size j_call d_call
TGTGCCAGCAGTTCTCGCAAAATGAGAGCGGGACATCTCACAGATACGCAGTATTTT CASSSRKMRAGHLTDTQYF TRBV6-2/TRBV6-3 - TRBJ2-3 -
TGTGCCAGCAGCTTATCTTCAGATACGCAGTATTTT CASSLSSDTQYF TRBV7-9 - TRBJ2-3 -
TGTGCCAGCACCCCGTACTCCTATAATTCACCCCTCCACTTT CASTPYSYNSPLHF TRBV2 few TRBJ1-6 -
TGTGCCAGCAGCCCCCGGACTAGCTCTCACGGGGAGCTGTTTTTT CASSPRTSSHGELFF TRBV9 - TRBJ2-2 TRBD2
TGTGCCAGCAGCTTTGAGACAGGGGGCACCGGGGAGCTGTTTTTT CASSFETGGTGELFF TRBV11-3 - TRBJ2-2 TRBD1
TGTGCCAGCAGCCGTCCCGTATTCAATGAGCAGTTCTTC CASSRPVFNEQFF TRBV7-9 - TRBJ2-1 -
TGTGCCAGCAGTAGGGGGCAGGGCTATGGCTACACCTTC CASSRGQGYGYTF TRBV6-5 - TRBJ1-2 TRBD1
TGTGCCAGCAGCCCCCGGGTGAACACTGAAGCTTTCTTT CASSPRVNTEAFF TRBV7-2 - TRBJ1-1 -
TGTGCCATCAGTGCTCGACAGGGGGATGAAAATGAGCAGTTCTTC CAISARQGDENEQFF TRBV10-3 - TRBJ2-1 TRBD1
TGTGCCAGTAGTATCGGCGGGATTGCGCAAGAGACCCAGTACTTC CASSIGGIAQETQYF TRBV19 - TRBJ2-5 -
TGCGCCAGCAGCCTGACGGGGAACACCGGGGAGCTGTTTTTT CASSLTGNTGELFF TRBV10-2 - TRBJ2-2 -
TGTGCCAGCGTGTCGGGGGGTAACTATGGCTACACCTTC CASVSGGNYGYTF TRBV2 - TRBJ1-2 -
TGTGCCAGCTCCCCCCCGGGGGGGGCGGGAACAGATACGCAGTATTTT CASSPPGGAGTDTQYF TRBV18 - TRBJ2-3 TRBD2
TGTGCCAGAAGCCGTACAGGGCCATCTAGCACAGATACGCAGTATTTT CARSRTGPSSTDTQYF TRBV5-3 - TRBJ2-3 -
TGCGCCAGCAGCTTGGAGGCAGACAGCTCTGGAAACACCATATATTTT CASSLEADSSGNTIYF TRBV5-1 - TRBJ1-3 -
TGTGCCAGCAGCTATACTAGCGGGGGGGGACAGAGCTCCTACAATGAGCAGTTCTTC CASSYTSGGGQSSYNEQFF TRBV7-2 - TRBJ2-1 TRBD2
TGTGCCAGCAGCTTAGTAGCGGGAAGGGATGAGCAGTTCTTC CASSLVAGRDEQFF TRBV7-2 once TRBJ2-1 TRBD2
TGCAGCGTTTATACAGGGGACTATGGCTACACCTTC CSVYTGDYGYTF TRBV29-1 once TRBJ1-2 TRBD1
TGCGCCAGCAACGACAGGGCGAACACTGAAGCTTTCTTT CASNDRANTEAFF TRBV5-1 - TRBJ1-1 TRBD1
TGCGCCAGCAGCGCCCTAGACAGGGGGCAGTCTTCTTTCTTT CASSALDRGQSSFF TRBV5-1 - TRBJ1-1 TRBD1
TGTGCCAGCAGTTCAACCCTAGCGGGGGCTTTTGCAGAGACCCAGTACTTC CASSSTLAGAFAETQYF TRBV7-9 - TRBJ2-5 TRBD2
TGTGCCAGCAGCTCTGTCTTGATGAGCCGCACAGATACGCAGTATTTT CASSSVLMSRTDTQYF TRBV13 - TRBJ2-3 -
TGTGCCAGCAGCCTAGCGGGAGCTGCAGATACGCAGTATTTT CASSLAGAADTQYF TRBV5-6 - TRBJ2-3 TRBD2
TGTGCCAGCAGACCTACAGGGGCGTATGGCTACACCTTC CASRPTGAYGYTF TRBV6-4 - TRBJ1-2 TRBD1
TGTGCCATCAGCCTACAGGGTCTATCACCCCTCCACTTT CAISLQGLSPLHF TRBV10-3 - TRBJ1-6 -
TGTGCCAGCAGCTTAGACCTAGCGGGCTTTTCCTACAATGAGCAGTTCTTC CASSLDLAGFSYNEQFF TRBV7-9 once TRBJ2-1 TRBD2
TGTGCCAGCAGTCCAACGACCCCTTCCCGGGGAGGGGCCAACGTCCTGACTTTC CASSPTTPSRGGANVLTF TRBV6-2/TRBV6-3 - TRBJ2-6 -
TGTGCTAGTGGTGGGACAGGGGTAAATTCACCCCTCCACTTT CASGGTGVNSPLHF TRBV12-5 - TRBJ1-6 TRBD1
TGTGCCAGCAGCTTAACTAGTACAGATACGCAGTATTTT CASSLTSTDTQYF TRBV13 - TRBJ2-3 -
TGTGCCAGTAGTTTCGCTGGCAGGGGTGGGACAGATACGCAGTATTTT CASSFAGRGGTDTQYF TRBV19 - TRBJ2-3 -
TGTGCCAGCAGCTCCGACACAGGGGGCGATGAGCAGTTCTTC CASSSDTGGDEQFF TRBV13 once TRBJ2-1 TRBD1
TGTGCCACCAGTGATCCGACAGGGTCGGGAAAACTGTTTTTT CATSDPTGSGKLFF TRBV24-1 - TRBJ1-4 TRBD1
TGTGCCACCAGCCCACGGAGTACTGAAGCTTTCTTT CATSPRSTEAFF TRBV15 - TRBJ1-1 -
TGTGCCAGCAGTAGGACAGGGAAGACCGACACTGAAGCTTTCTTT CASSRTGKTDTEAFF TRBV6-5 - TRBJ1-1 TRBD1
TGTGCCAGCAGCTCTTACAGGGGCGCCCCAGAGACCCAGTACTTC CASSSYRGAPETQYF TRBV11-3 - TRBJ2-5 TRBD1
TGTGCCAGCACGGGGGGAGGGGCGCAGTATTTT CASTGGGAQYF TRBV28 once TRBJ2-3 TRBD2
TGTGCCAGCAGTCCAAACTATGGCTACACCTTC CASSPNYGYTF TRBV6-2/TRBV6-3 - TRBJ1-2 -
TGTGCCAGCAGCCCCGGGACTAGCGAAGCGCAGTATTTT CASSPGTSEAQYF TRBV7-6 once TRBJ2-3 TRBD2
TGTGCCAGCAGCTCTCGGGATGCCGCGGACACCATATATTTT CASSSRDAADTIYF TRBV11-2 - TRBJ1-3 -
TGTGCCAGCAGCTCCGGGACAGGGCCCTATGGCTACACCTTC CASSSGTGPYGYTF TRBV7-2 - TRBJ1-2 TRBD1
TGCAGCGGCCTACAGGGGCGGGCGGACACTGAAGCTTTCTTT CSGLQGRADTEAFF TRBV29-1 - TRBJ1-1 TRBD1
TGTGCCAGCACTACGGGACAGGGGCCCGATACGCAGTATTTT CASTTGQGPDTQYF TRBV2 - TRBJ2-3 TRBD1
TGTGCCAGCAGTAATGACAGGGGAGGAAATCAGCCCCAGCATTTT CASSNDRGGNQPQHF TRBV2 - TRBJ1-5 TRBD1
TGTGCCAGCAGCCTACAAGAGACCCAGTACTTC CASSLQETQYF TRBV7-8 once TRBJ2-5 -
TGTGCCAGCAGTAACGGGACAGGGCACAACTATGGCTACACCTTC CASSNGTGHNYGYTF TRBV21-1 once TRBJ1-2 -
TGTGCCAGCTCACCCATCAGCGGTAGCACAGATACGCAGTATTTT CASSPISGSTDTQYF TRBV18 - TRBJ2-3 -
TGTGCCAGCAGCCCCGGGATGGGACAGGGGGTAACAGGCTACACCTTC CASSPGMGQGVTGYTF TRBV7-2 - TRBJ1-2 TRBD1
TGTGCCAGCAGCTTCCGGGGTAGCTCCTACAATGAGCAGTTCTTC CASSFRGSSYNEQFF TRBV7-2 - TRBJ2-1 -
TGTTCTAGCGGGAGGGCGGAGACCCAGTACTTC CSSGRAETQYF TRBV11-3 - TRBJ2-5 TRBD2
TGTGCCAGCAGCTTCCGACAGGGTAATGGCTACACCTTC CASSFRQGNGYTF TRBV7-9 once TRBJ1-2 TRBD1
TGTGCCAGCAGCTTTCTACGCCCCTCGGATACGCAGTATTTT CASSFLRPSDTQYF TRBV5-6 - TRBJ2-3 -
TGTGCCAGCAGATCCGTAGTCGCTGGAGAGCGACAGAGACTGTTTTTT CASRSVVAGERQRLFF TRBV27 - TRBJ1-4 -
TGTGCCAGCAGCGTAGGCCGGGCCGGGGAGCTGTTTTTT CASSVGRAGELFF TRBV9 once TRBJ2-2 -